The rows below give T cell receptor beta chains drawn from one sample of a study of control samples from healthy donors and cancer patients. Clones were read by immunoSEQ multiplex PCR, and TCRdb kept only the in-frame ones, dropping some. The data show 100,000 to 150,000 clones, with roughly 90% seen just once and around 5.1% held by the top ten. The sample comprised blood. These receptors all stem from a man in his late teens or twenties in good health. Each CDR3 is given with its conserved first and last residue. Each record gives: J gene, clone size, D gene, V gene, CDR3 protein, CDR3 DNA. D genes are given only for firm matches. Clone size, where shown, is once, few, many, or a class for clones that have expanded.

TRBJ2-7 | . | . | TRBV7-9 | CASSQTSRVKAYEQYF | TGTGCCAGCAGCCAAACCTCCAGGGTAAAAGCCTACGAGCAGTACTTC
TRBJ1-2 | . | . | TRBV29-1 | CSVVPQGFYGYTF | TGCAGCGTTGTCCCCCAGGGTTTCTATGGCTACACCTTC
TRBJ2-5 | . | TRBD2 | TRBV6-5 | CASSIAGGRSETQYF | TGTGCCAGCAGCATAGCGGGGGGGCGGTCAGAGACCCAGTACTTC
TRBJ2-1 | . | TRBD2 | TRBV9 | CASSVVGPSGGYNEQFF | TGTGCCAGCAGCGTAGTTGGCCCTAGCGGGGGCTACAATGAGCAGTTCTTC
TRBJ2-7 | . | TRBD2 | TRBV9 | CASSSGAYEQYF | TGTGCCAGCAGCAGCGGGGCATACGAGCAGTACTTC
TRBJ1-2 | . | . | TRBV4-1 | CASSQWIGYGYTF | TGCGCCAGCAGCCAGTGGATTGGCTATGGCTACACCTTC
TRBJ2-7 | . | . | TRBV2 | CASKNRADYEQYF | TGTGCCAGCAAAAACAGGGCAGACTACGAGCAGTACTTC
TRBJ2-7 | . | TRBD2 | TRBV7-2 | CASSPKTSGLYEQYF | TGTGCCAGCAGCCCTAAGACTAGCGGACTCTACGAGCAGTACTTC
TRBJ2-5 | . | . | TRBV5-1 | CASSLSTGMSQETQYF | TGCGCCAGCAGCTTGTCAACAGGGATGAGCCAAGAGACCCAGTACTTC
TRBJ2-3 | few | TRBD1 | TRBV5-1 | CASSQGDPGTDTQYF | TGCGCCAGCAGCCAGGGGGACCCTGGCACAGATACGCAGTATTTT
TRBJ1-2 | . | . | TRBV2 | CASSEGPTDGYTF | TGTGCCAGCAGTGAAGGACCGACAGATGGCTACACCTTC
TRBJ1-4 | . | TRBD1 | TRBV9 | CASSAGQGASTNEKLFF | TGTGCCAGCAGCGCGGGACAGGGGGCCTCCACTAATGAAAAACTGTTTTTT
TRBJ2-1 | . | TRBD2 | TRBV5-1 | CASSPGLEPTSALYNEQFF | TGCGCCAGCAGCCCCGGACTAGAACCTACCTCGGCTCTCTACAATGAGCAGTTCTTC
TRBJ2-3 | . | . | TRBV5-1 | CASSLGAPLGPDTQYF | TGCGCCAGCAGCTTGGGGGCGCCCCTCGGGCCAGATACGCAGTATTTT